The sequence of this T cell receptor (beta chain) was determined in a study of T cells in Graves' hyperthyroidism and ophthalmopathy. Amplified TCR beta CDR3 regions derived from RNA transcripts. First-round RT-PCR with HTBI primers amplified the TCR CDR3 region. TCRdb redid the calling of the multiplex PCR reads with MiXCR, one entry per CDR3 protein. The repertoire has about 640,000 distinct CDR3 sequences, more than 12% of them found once; the top ten carry around 12%. Each diagnosis was grounded in clinical symptoms, serum thyroxine and TRAb, thyroid ultrasound, and orbital computed tomography. Sequencing was carried out using blood. The TCR originated in a woman between 45 and 65 years old with Graves' ophthalmopathy.

CDR3 amino acids: CAIAQISHEQYF. As DNA, the CDR3 is TGTGCCATCGCCCAAATTTCCCACGAGCAGTACTTC. The chain has TRBV10-3 and TRBJ2-7, with D hard to call. V lost 8 bases, J lost 5 bases, and 13 bases lay in between. The length of the CDR3 is 12 residues. Germline values: CDR1 ENHRY, CDR2 SYGVKD.